This entry lists 11 T cell receptor beta chains sequenced from one sample in a study of blood T cell repertoires in COVID-19. Profiling relied on immunoSEQ multiplex PCR, and the TCRdb table lists in-frame clones only, not all of them. The sample consists of about 50,000 clones, 65% to 85% of them appearing once. Sample: peripheral blood. The receptors come from a woman older than 75 with acute or convalescent COVID-19.

The CDR3: CASSEGNRANTDTQYF. CDR3 DNA: TGTGCCAGCAGTGAGGGGAACAGGGCCAACACAGATACGCAGTATTTT. This chain connects TRBV9 to TRBJ2-3; a possible D gene is TRBD1 (6 bases). The CDR3 covers 16 residues. Trimming took off 5 bases at V and 2 bases at J, with 18 bases between the two ends. Per germline, CDR1 SGDLS and CDR2 YYNGEE.

This chain uses TRBV29-1 with TRBJ1-1; unclear D gene. This CDR3 has 13 amino acids. The V gene's germline CDR1 is SQVTM and CDR2 ANQGSEA. Trimming shortened V by 7 bases and J by 0 bases, and 12 bases separated the two germline ends. CDR3 sequence (DNA): TGCAGCGGCAGCGTTGGCATGAACACTGAAGCTTTCTTT. Protein product: CSGSVGMNTEAFF.

This sequence joins TRBV30 and TRBJ1-4, with D perhaps TRBD1 (5 bases). Germline-derived CDR1 and CDR2 are GTSNPN and SVGIG (reference sequence). This CDR3 is built from 14 residues. The ends were cut back, 2 bases at V and 7 bases at J, with 14 bases in the middle. The CDR3 spells CAWSLGGVTEKLFF. CDR3 nucleotide sequence: TGTGCCTGGAGTTTGGGGGGGGTAACTGAAAAACTGTTTTTT.

The chain has TRBV2 and TRBJ2-2; no clear D. V was clipped by 6 bases and J by 1 base, with 12 bases between them. This CDR3 is 15 amino acids long. Germline V CDR1 and CDR2: SNHLY, FYNNEI. CDR3: CASSQQPLNTGELFF. As DNA, the CDR3 is TGTGCCAGCAGCCAACAACCCCTGAACACCGGGGAGCTGTTTTTT.

V gene TRBV7-2 combines with J gene TRBJ2-2, with 10 bases identical to TRBD2. The length of the CDR3 is 16 residues. The J segment lost 2 bases and the V segment lost 4 bases, leaving 4 bases of the junction unmatched. The V gene's germline CDR1 is SGHTA and CDR2 FQGNSA. The CDR3 DNA reads as TGTGCCAGCAGCTCAACTAGCGGGGCCAACACCGGGGAGCTGTTTTTT. This translates into CASSSTSGANTGELFF.

The chain combines TRBV6-6 with TRBJ1-3, with 7 bases lining up with TRBD1. Germline V CDR1 and CDR2: MNHNY, SVGAGI (reference sequence). V lost 2 bases and J lost 0; bases outside the gene matches: 4. The CDR3 spans 16 residues. This CDR3 is CASSYPRGDSGNTIYF. CDR3 bases: TGTGCCAGCAGTTACCCCAGGGGGGACTCTGGAAACACCATATATTTT.

This clone has more than one count but fewer than ten. The chain recombines TRBV12-3 or TRBV12-4 with TRBJ1-5, with 7 nucleotides matching TRBD1. V lost 10 bases, J lost 6 bases, and 9 bases stayed unmatched. There are 13 residues in the CDR3. CDR3 sequence reads: CATSRQGGQPQHF. The CDR3 nucleotides are TGTGCCACCAGCCGACAGGGAGGTCAGCCCCAGCATTTT.

This clone was observed once. This chain connects TRBV27 to TRBJ1-4; perhaps TRBD1 as D (6 bases). Germline values: CDR1 MNHEY, CDR2 SMNVEV (reference sequence). V was shortened by 5 bases and J by 10 bases, with 14 bases between the two germline ends. The CDR3 covers 13 residues. This CDR3 reads CASSARGGTKLFF. The CDR3 nucleotides read TGTGCCAGCAGTGCTAGGGGGGGGACAAAACTGTTTTTT.

In DNA form, the CDR3 reads TGTGCCATCAGTGGAAGCGCGATCGGGGCCAAAAACATTCAGTACTTC. Translation gives CAISGSAIGAKNIQYF. The chain carries TRBV10-3 and TRBJ2-4; D call uncertain. Germline V gene sequence: CDR1 ENHRY, CDR2 SYGVKD. The CDR3 has 16 amino acids. Between the trimmed V and J ends, which lost 4 bases and 1 base, there was a span of 14 bases.

This clone was seen just once. The chain uses TRBV28 and TRBJ1-1; 10 bases fit TRBD1. CDR1 MDHEN and CDR2 SYDVKM come from the germline V gene. This CDR3 region has 14 residues. The V and J ends lost 5 bases and 10 bases, in that order; junction bases with no gene match: 10. The CDR3 coding sequence is TGTGCCAGCAGTCCATCTGGGACAGGGGAGGGAGCTTTCTTT. Translated, it gives CASSPSGTGEGAFF.

The V gene is TRBV19, the J gene TRBJ1-5, with TRBD1 identical over 8 bases. This CDR3 has 15 residues. CDR1 LNHDA and CDR2 SQIVND come from the germline V gene (reference sequence). The V gene end was trimmed by 3 bases and the J gene end by 11 bases; junction bases not matched to a gene: 12. CDR3 bases: TGTGCCAGTAGTATTGAGCAGGGGGCCATTGGGTCCCAGCATTTT. It encodes CASSIEQGAIGSQHF.